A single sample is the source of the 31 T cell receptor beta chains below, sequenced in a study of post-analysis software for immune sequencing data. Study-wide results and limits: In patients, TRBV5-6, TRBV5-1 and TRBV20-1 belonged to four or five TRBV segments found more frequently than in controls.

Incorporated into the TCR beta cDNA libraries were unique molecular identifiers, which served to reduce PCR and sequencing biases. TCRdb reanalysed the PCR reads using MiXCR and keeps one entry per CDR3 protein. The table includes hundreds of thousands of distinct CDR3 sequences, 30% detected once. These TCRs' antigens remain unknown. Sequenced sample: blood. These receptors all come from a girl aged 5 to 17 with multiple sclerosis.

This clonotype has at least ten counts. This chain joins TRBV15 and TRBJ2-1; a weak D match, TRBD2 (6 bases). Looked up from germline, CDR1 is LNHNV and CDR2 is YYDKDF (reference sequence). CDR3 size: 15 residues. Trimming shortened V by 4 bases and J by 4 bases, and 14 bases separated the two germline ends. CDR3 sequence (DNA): TGTGCCACCAGCATCACCGGGACTCGATACAATGAGCAGTTCTTC. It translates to CATSITGTRYNEQFF.

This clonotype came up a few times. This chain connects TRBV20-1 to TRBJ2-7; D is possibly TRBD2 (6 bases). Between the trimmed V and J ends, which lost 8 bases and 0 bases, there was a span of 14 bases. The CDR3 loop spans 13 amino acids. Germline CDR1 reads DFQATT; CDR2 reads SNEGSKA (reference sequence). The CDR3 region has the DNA TGCAGTAAACTTAGCGGATTCTCCTACGAGCAGTACTTC. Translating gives CSKLSGFSYEQYF.

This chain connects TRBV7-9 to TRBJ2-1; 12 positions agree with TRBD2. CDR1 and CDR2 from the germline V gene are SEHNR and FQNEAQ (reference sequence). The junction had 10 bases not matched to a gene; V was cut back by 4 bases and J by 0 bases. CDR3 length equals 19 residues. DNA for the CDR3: TGTGCCAGCAGCTCGCGACTAGCGGGAGCCAAGAGCTCCTACAATGAGCAGTTCTTC. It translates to CASSSRLAGAKSSYNEQFF.

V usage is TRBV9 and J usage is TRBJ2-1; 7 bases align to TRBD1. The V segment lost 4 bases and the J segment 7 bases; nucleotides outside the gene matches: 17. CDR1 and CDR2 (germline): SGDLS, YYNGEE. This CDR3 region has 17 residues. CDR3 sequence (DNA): TGTGCCAGCAGCCCCACTCAAGGGAAGGGGGCGCTGAATGAGCAGTTCTTC. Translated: CASSPTQGKGALNEQFF. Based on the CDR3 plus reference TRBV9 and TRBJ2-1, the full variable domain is DSGVTQTPKHLITATGQRVTLRCSPRSGDLSVYWYQQSLDQGLQFLIQYYNGEERAKGNILERFSAQQFPDLHSELNLSSLELGDSALYFCASSPTQGKGALNEQFFGPGTRLTVL.

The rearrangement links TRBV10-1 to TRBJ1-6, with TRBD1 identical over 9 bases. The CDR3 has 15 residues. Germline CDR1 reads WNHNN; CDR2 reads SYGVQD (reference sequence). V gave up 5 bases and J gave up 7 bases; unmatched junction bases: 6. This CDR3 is CASSRGQGINSPLHF. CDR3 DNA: TGCGCCAGCAGTCGCGGACAGGGGATCAATTCACCCCTCCACTTT.

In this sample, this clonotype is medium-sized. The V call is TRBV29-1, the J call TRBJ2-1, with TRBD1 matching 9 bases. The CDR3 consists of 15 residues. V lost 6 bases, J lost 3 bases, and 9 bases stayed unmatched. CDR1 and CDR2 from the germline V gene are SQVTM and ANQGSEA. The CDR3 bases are TGCAGCGTCGAAACAGGGGGCGCGGGCTACAATGAGCAGTTCTTC. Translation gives CSVETGGAGYNEQFF.

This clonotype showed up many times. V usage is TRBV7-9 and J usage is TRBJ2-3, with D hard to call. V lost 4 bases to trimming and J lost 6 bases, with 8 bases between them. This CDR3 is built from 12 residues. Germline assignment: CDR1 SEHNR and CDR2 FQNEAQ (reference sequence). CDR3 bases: TGTGCCAGCAGCTCACAATGGGATACGCAGTATTTT. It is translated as CASSSQWDTQYF. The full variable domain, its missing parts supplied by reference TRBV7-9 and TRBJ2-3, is DTGVSQNPRHKITKRGQNVTFRCDPISEHNRLYWYRQTLGQGPEFLTYFQNEAQLEKSRLLSDRFSAERPKGSFSTLEIQRTEQGDSAMYLCASSSQWDTQYFGPGTRLTVL.

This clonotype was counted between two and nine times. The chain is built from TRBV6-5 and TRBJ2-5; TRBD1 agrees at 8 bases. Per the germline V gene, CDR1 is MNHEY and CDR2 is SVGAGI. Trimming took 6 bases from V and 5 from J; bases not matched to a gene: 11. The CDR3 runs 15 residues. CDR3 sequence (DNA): TGTGCCAGCAGGGAAGACAGGGGCCGCTCGGAGACCCAGTACTTC. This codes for CASREDRGRSETQYF.

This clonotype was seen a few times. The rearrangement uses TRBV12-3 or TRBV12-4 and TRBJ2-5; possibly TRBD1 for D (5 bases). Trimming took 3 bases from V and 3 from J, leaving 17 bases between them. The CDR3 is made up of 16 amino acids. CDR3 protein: CASSFWARGGEETQYF. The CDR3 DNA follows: TGTGCCAGCAGTTTTTGGGCTAGGGGTGGAGAAGAGACCCAGTACTTC.

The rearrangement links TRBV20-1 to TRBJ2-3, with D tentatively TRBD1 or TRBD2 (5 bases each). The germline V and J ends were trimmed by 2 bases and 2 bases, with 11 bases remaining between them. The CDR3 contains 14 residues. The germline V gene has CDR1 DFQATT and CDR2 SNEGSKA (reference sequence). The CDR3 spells CSARRDGTTDTQYF. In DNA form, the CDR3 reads TGCAGTGCTAGACGGGACGGGACCACAGATACGCAGTATTTT.

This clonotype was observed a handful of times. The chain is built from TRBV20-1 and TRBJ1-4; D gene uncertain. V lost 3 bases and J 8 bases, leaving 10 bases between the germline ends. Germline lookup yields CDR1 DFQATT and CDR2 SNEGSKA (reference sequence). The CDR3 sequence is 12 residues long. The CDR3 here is CSASERREKLFF. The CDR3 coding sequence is TGCAGTGCTAGCGAAAGACGGGAAAAACTGTTTTTT.

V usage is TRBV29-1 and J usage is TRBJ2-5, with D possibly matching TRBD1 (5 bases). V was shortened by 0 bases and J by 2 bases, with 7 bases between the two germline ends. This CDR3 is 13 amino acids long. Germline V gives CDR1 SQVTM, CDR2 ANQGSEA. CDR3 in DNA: TGCAGCGTTGAAGATCGGACACAAGAGACCCAGTACTTC. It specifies CSVEDRTQETQYF.

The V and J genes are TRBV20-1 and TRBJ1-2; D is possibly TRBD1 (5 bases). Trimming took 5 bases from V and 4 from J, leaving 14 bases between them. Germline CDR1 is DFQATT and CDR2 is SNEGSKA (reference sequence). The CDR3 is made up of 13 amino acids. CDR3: CSAWDPSSYGYTF. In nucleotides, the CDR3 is TGCAGTGCTTGGGACCCCTCGAGCTATGGCTACACCTTC.

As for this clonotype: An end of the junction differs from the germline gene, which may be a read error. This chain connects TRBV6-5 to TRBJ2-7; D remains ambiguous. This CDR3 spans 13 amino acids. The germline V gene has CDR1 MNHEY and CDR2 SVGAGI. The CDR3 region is CAGRQQISYEQYF. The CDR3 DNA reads TGTGCCGGCAGGCAACAGATTTCCTACGAGCAGTACTTC.

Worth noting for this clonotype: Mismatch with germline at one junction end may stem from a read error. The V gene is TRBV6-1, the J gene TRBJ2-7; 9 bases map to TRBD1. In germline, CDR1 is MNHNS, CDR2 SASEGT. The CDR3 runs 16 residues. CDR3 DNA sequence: TGTGCCTGCAGTGAGGCCGGACAGGGGCGACCCTACGAGCAGTACTTC. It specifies CACSEAGQGRPYEQYF.

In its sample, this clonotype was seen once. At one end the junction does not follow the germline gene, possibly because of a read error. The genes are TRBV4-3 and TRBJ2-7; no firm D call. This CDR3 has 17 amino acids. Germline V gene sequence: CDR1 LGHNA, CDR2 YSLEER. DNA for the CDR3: TGCGCCAACAGCCAAGATCAGATCCTTGGGTTAGGGTACGAGCAGTACTTC. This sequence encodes CANSQDQILGLGYEQYF.

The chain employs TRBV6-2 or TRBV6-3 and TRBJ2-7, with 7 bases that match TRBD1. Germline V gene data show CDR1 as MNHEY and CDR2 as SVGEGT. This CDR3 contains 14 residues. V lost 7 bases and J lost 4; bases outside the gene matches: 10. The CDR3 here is CASTTGTAKYEQYF. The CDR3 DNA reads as TGTGCCAGCACCACCGGGACAGCGAAATACGAGCAGTACTTC.

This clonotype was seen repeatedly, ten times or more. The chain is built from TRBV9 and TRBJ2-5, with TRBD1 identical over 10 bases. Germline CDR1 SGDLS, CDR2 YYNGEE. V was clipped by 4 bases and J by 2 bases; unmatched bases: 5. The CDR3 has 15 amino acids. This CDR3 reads CASSPRDRGQETQYF. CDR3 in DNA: TGTGCCAGCAGCCCCCGGGACAGGGGACAAGAGACCCAGTACTTC.

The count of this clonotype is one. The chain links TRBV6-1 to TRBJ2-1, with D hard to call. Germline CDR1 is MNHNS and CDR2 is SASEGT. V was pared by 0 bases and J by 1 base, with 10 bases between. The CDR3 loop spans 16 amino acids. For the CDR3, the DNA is TGTGCCAGCAGTGAAGCTCCGACGGATTCCTACAATGAGCAGTTCTTC. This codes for CASSEAPTDSYNEQFF.

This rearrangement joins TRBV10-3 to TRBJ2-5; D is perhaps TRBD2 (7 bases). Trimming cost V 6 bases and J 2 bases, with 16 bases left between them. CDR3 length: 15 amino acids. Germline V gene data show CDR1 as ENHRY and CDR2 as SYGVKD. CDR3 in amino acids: CAISRDIGGQETQYF. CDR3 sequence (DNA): TGTGCCATCAGCCGGGACATCGGGGGGCAAGAGACCCAGTACTTC.

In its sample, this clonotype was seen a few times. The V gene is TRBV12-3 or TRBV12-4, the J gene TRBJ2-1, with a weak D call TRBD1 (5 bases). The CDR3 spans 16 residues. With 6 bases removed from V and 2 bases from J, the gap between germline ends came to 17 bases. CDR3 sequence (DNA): TGTGCCAGCAGCTCCCCGGCAGGGTTCCCCTACAATGAGCAGTTCTTC. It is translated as CASSSPAGFPYNEQFF.

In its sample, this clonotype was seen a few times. The DNA of the CDR3 is TGCGCCAGCAGCCAAGATTCGGGCTCTCGTTGGGAGCAGTACTTC. Translating it yields CASSQDSGSRWEQYF. The genes are TRBV4-3 and TRBJ2-7; D gene uncertain. The CDR3 runs to 15 residues. Germline CDR1 and CDR2: LGHNA and YSLEER. V was pared by 0 bases and J by 7 bases, with 16 bases between.

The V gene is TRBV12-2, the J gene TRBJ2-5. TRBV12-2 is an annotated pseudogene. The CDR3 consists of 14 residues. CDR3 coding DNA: TGTGCAAGTCGCTTGAGACCGGACGGGGAGACCCAGTACTTC. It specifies CASRLRPDGETQYF.

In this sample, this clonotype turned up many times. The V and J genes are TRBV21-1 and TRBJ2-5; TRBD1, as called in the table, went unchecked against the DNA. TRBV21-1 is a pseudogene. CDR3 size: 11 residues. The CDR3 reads CASSKRGGQYF. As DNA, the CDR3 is TGTGCCAGCAGCAAAAGGGGGGGCCAGTACTTC.

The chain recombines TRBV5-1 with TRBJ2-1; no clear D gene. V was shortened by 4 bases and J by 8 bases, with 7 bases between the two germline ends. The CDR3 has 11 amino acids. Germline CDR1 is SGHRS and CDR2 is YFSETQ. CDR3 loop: CASSKNDEQFF. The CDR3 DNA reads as TGCGCCAGCAGCAAGAACGATGAGCAGTTCTTC.

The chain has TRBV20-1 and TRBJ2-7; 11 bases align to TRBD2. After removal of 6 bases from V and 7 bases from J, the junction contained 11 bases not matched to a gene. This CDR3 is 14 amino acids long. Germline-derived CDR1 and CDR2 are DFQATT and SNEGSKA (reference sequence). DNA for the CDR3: TGCAGTGCCCTGCCGACTAGCGGGGTGCCGGAGCAGTACTTC. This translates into CSALPTSGVPEQYF.

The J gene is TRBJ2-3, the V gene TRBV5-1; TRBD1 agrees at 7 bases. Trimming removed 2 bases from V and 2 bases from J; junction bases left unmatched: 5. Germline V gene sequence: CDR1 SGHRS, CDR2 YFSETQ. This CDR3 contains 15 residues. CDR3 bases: TGCGCCAGCAGCTTAGGACAGGAGTTCACAGATACGCAGTATTTT. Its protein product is CASSLGQEFTDTQYF.

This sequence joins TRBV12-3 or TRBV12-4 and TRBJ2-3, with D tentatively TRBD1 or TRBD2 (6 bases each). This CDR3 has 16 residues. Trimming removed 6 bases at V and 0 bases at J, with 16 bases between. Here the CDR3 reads CASSFQRGTSTDTQYF. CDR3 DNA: TGTGCCAGCAGCTTTCAACGGGGGACAAGCACAGATACGCAGTATTTT.

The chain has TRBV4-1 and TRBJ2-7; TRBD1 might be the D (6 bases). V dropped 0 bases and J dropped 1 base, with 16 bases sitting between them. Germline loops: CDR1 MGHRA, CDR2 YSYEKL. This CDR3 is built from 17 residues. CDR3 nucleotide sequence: TGCGCCAGCAGCCAAGAGTTTGGTGGGACACGTTCCTACGAGCAGTACTTC. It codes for CASSQEFGGTRSYEQYF.

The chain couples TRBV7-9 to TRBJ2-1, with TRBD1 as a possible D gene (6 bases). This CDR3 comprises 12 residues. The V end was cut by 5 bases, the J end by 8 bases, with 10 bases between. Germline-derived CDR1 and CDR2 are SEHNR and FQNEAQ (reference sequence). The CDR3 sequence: CASSRQAYEQFF. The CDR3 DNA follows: TGTGCCAGCAGCCGACAGGCCTATGAGCAGTTCTTC.

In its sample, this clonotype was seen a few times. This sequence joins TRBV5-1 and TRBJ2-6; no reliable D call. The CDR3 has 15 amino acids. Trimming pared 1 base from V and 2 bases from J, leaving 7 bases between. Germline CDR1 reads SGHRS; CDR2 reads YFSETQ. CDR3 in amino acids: CASSLIRAGANVLTF. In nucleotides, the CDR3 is TGCGCCAGCAGCTTGATTCGCGCTGGGGCCAACGTCCTGACTTTC.